A single sample is the source of the 26 T cell receptor beta chains below, sequenced in a study of blood T cell repertoires in COVID-19. Assay used: immunoSEQ multiplex PCR; TCRdb lists only in-frame clones, some missing. In the table there are nearly 95,000 clones, around 87% of which are singletons. The sample consisted of peripheral blood. The receptors were gathered from a human donor with acute or convalescent COVID-19. The donor label of this sample is uncertain.

This chain links TRBV10-3 with TRBJ2-2, with 8 bases that match TRBD2. The CDR3 contains 15 residues. Per germline, CDR1 ENHRY and CDR2 SYGVKD. Germline trimming cut 5 bases from V and 1 base from J; bases unmatched to any gene: 3. The CDR3 region has the DNA TGTGCCATCAGTATAGCGGGGAGGAACACCGGGGAGCTGTTTTTT. Amino acid sequence: CAISIAGRNTGELFF.

This clone was detected a few times. The J gene is TRBJ1-4, the V gene TRBV5-4; D is uncertain. V lost 4 bases to trimming and J lost 0 bases, with 7 bases between them. The germline V gene has CDR1 SGHNT and CDR2 YYREEE (reference sequence). There are 14 residues in the CDR3. The CDR3 DNA reads TGTGCCAGCAGCCGCGGGACAACTAATGAAAAACTGTTTTTT. Protein sequence: CASSRGTTNEKLFF. The full variable domain, with the rest looked up from reference TRBV5-4 and TRBJ1-4, is ETGVTQSPTHLIKTRGQQVTLRCSSQSGHNTVSWYQQALGQGPQFIFQYYREEENGRGNFPPRFSGLQFPNYSSELNVNALELDDSALYLCASSRGTTNEKLFFGSGTQLSVL.

The genes are TRBV5-1 and TRBJ2-7; D gene ambiguous. The V gene's germline CDR1 is SGHRS and CDR2 YFSETQ. V gave up 2 bases and J gave up 0 bases, with 9 bases separating them. The CDR3 totals 14 residues. The CDR3 nucleotides read TGCGCCAGCAGCTTAACAGTTCCCTCCTACGAGCAGTACTTC. This encodes CASSLTVPSYEQYF.

Worth noting for this clone: Other DNA sequences of this sample code for an identical CDR3. V gene TRBV6-6 combines with J gene TRBJ1-5; 7 nucleotides match TRBD1. The V and J ends lost 4 bases and 1 base, in that order; junction bases with no gene match: 4. The germline V gene encodes CDR1 MNHNY and CDR2 SVGAGI (reference sequence). This CDR3 is built from 15 residues. CDR3 loop: CASSSGQVSNQPQHF. The CDR3 DNA reads as TGTGCCAGCAGTTCCGGACAGGTGAGCAATCAGCCCCAGCATTTT.

The CDR3 region has the DNA TGTGCCAGCACCCCCCTCCGGGGAGCCAACGTCCTGACTTTC. Amino acids: CASTPLRGANVLTF. The chain combines TRBV2 with TRBJ2-6; D might be TRBD2 (5 bases). V was cut by 7 bases and J by 7 bases, with 14 bases left in between. The V gene's germline CDR1 is SNHLY and CDR2 FYNNEI. The CDR3 runs 14 residues. The whole variable domain, remainder taken from reference TRBV2 and TRBJ2-6, is EPEVTQTPSHQVTQMGQEVILRCVPISNHLYFYWYRQILGQKVEFLVSFYNNEISEKSEIFDDQFSVERPDGSNFTLKIRSTKLEDSAMYFCASTPLRGANVLTFGAGSRLTVL.

The chain has TRBV24-1 and TRBJ1-2; unclear D gene. CDR1 is KGHDR and CDR2 is SFDVKD in the germline V gene. The CDR3 totals 14 residues. Trimming left V 0 bases short and J 1 base short, with 5 bases between. CDR3 residues: CATSDLGLNYGYTF. The DNA for the CDR3 is TGTGCCACCAGTGATTTGGGACTTAACTATGGCTACACCTTC.

The rearrangement uses TRBV29-1 and TRBJ1-1; TRBD1 agrees at 7 bases. After removal of 6 bases from V and 3 bases from J, the junction contained 7 bases not matched to a gene. The CDR3 totals 13 residues. Germline lookup yields CDR1 SQVTM and CDR2 ANQGSEA. The CDR3 protein is CSVRQGSHTEAFF. The DNA for the CDR3 is TGCAGCGTACGACAGGGATCCCACACTGAAGCTTTCTTT. Looking up the rest from reference TRBV29-1 and TRBJ1-1 gives the full variable domain: SAVISQKPSRDICQRGTSLTIQCQVDSQVTMMFWYRQQPGQSLTLIATANQGSEATYESGFVIDKFPISRPNLTFSTLTVSNMSPEDSSIYLCSVRQGSHTEAFFGQGTRLTVV.

The rearrangement links TRBV5-4 to TRBJ1-4; 7 nucleotides line up with TRBD1. CDR1 and CDR2 (germline): SGHNT, YYREEE (reference sequence). The CDR3 totals 14 residues. Germline trimming cut 3 bases from V and 7 bases from J; bases unmatched to any gene: 6. The CDR3 coding sequence is TGTGCCAGCAGCTCCGGGACAGCGGGTGAAAAACTGTTTTTT. Translated, it gives CASSSGTAGEKLFF.

The chain combines TRBV28 with TRBJ2-7; possible D gene TRBD2, 6 bases. CDR1 is MDHEN and CDR2 is SYDVKM in the germline V gene. This CDR3 is built from 13 residues. The V end was cut by 9 bases, the J end by 0 bases, with 12 bases between. As DNA, the CDR3 is TGTGCCAGTTCGGGACTCCTCTCCTACGAGCAGTACTTC. Protein product: CASSGLLSYEQYF.

This clone was counted once. V gene TRBV11-3 combines with J gene TRBJ1-2, with 11 bases matching TRBD1. The CDR3 has 14 amino acids. Germline lookup yields CDR1 SGHNT and CDR2 YENEEA. After removal of 2 bases from V and 9 bases from J, the junction contained 5 bases not matched to a gene. CDR3 nucleotides: TGTGCCAGCAGCTTAAGTGGGACAGGGGGTCGCTACACCTTC. Protein: CASSLSGTGGRYTF.

The genes are TRBV20-1 and TRBJ2-7, with a possible D match to TRBD2 (5 bases). The CDR3 runs 13 residues. Germline loops: CDR1 DFQATT, CDR2 SNEGSKA (reference sequence). With 3 bases removed from V and 0 bases from J, the gap between germline ends came to 9 bases. CDR3 sequence (DNA): TGCAGTGCTAGTCTAAGCGGCTCCTACGAGCAGTACTTC. This sequence encodes CSASLSGSYEQYF.

The chain couples TRBV11-1 to TRBJ2-1, with TRBD1 matching over 7 bases. Germline CDR1 reads SGHAT; CDR2 reads FQDESV (reference sequence). V was pared by 6 bases and J by 5 bases, with 7 bases of the junction left unmatched. The CDR3 consists of 14 residues. In DNA, the CDR3 is TGTGCCAGCAGGACAGGGCCCGTAAACAATGAGCAGTTCTTC. This codes for CASRTGPVNNEQFF.

The chain is built from TRBV6-6 and TRBJ1-1; D call uncertain. The CDR3 runs to 14 residues. V was cut by 0 bases and J by 2 bases, with 7 bases left in between. The germline gives CDR1 MNHNY, CDR2 SVGAGI (reference sequence). In DNA, the CDR3 is TGTGCCAGCAGTTACTCGAGCGTTAACACTGAAGCTTTCTTT. It codes for CASSYSSVNTEAFF.

The chain carries TRBV7-6 and TRBJ1-5; TRBD1 aligns across 7 bases. The V gene's germline CDR1 is SGHVS and CDR2 FNYEAQ. The trim removed 2 bases at V and 7 bases at J, leaving 11 bases unmatched. The CDR3 has 16 amino acids. The CDR3 here is CASSLSGRGPAQPQHF. CDR3 sequence (DNA): TGTGCCAGCAGCTTAAGCGGTAGGGGGCCAGCCCAGCCCCAGCATTTT.

This clone was detected only a few times. The chain uses TRBV2 and TRBJ2-7; D perhaps matches TRBD1 (6 bases). The V gene's germline CDR1 is SNHLY and CDR2 FYNNEI. The V end was cut by 7 bases, the J end by 0 bases, with 10 bases between. This CDR3 comprises 13 residues. The DNA of the CDR3 is TGTGCCAGCACCAGACAGGACTCCTACGAGCAGTACTTC. Translating it yields CASTRQDSYEQYF.

The V and J genes are TRBV6-2 or TRBV6-3 and TRBJ2-1, with unresolved D. The CDR3 consists of 17 residues. Germline-derived CDR1 and CDR2 are MNHEY and SVGEGT. With 2 bases removed from V and 6 bases from J, the gap between germline ends came to 20 bases. The CDR3 DNA reads TGTGCCAGCAGTTACGATCCTCTAGGTCAGCAGATCAATGAGCAGTTCTTC. Translation gives CASSYDPLGQQINEQFF.

The chain employs TRBV24-1 and TRBJ2-3; D gene unclear. The length of the CDR3 is 18 residues. CDR1 and CDR2 (germline): KGHDR, SFDVKD. The V gene lost 5 bases and the J gene lost 0 bases, with 20 bases spanning the gap. In DNA, the CDR3 is TGTGCCACCAGTGGAACAGATTACACTTTTTCTAGCACAGATACGCAGTATTTT. Translation: CATSGTDYTFSSTDTQYF.

The chain couples TRBV4-1 to TRBJ1-1, with 10 bases that match TRBD1. The CDR3 spans 16 residues. In germline, CDR1 is MGHRA, CDR2 YSYEKL. Trimming cost V 4 bases and J 1 base; bases outside gene matches: 6. The CDR3 DNA follows: TGCGCCAGCAGCCCCCCGGACAGGGGGACGAACACTGAAGCTTTCTTT. This encodes CASSPPDRGTNTEAFF.

This chain links TRBV30 with TRBJ2-3, with a weak D call TRBD2 (5 bases). The CDR3 is 13 amino acids. Germline-derived CDR1 and CDR2 are GTSNPN and SVGIG (reference sequence). The V end was cut by 2 bases, the J end by 5 bases, with 11 bases between. CDR3 loop: CAWSWGGGDTQYF. CDR3 DNA sequence: TGTGCCTGGAGTTGGGGTGGAGGAGATACGCAGTATTTT.

This chain joins TRBV7-6 and TRBJ2-5; TRBD2 aligns across 10 bases. The CDR3 covers 18 residues. Trimming removed 0 bases from V and 2 bases from J; junction bases left unmatched: 9. Germline V gene data show CDR1 as SGHVS and CDR2 as FNYEAQ. This chain's CDR3 is CASSLAAASGGPQETQYF. Written as DNA, the CDR3 is TGTGCCAGCAGCTTAGCTGCGGCTAGCGGGGGACCTCAAGAGACCCAGTACTTC.

The genes are TRBV5-4 and TRBJ2-5, with a possible D match to TRBD2 (5 bases). V dropped 5 bases and J dropped 5 bases, with 16 bases sitting between them. The CDR3 is made up of 14 amino acids. Germline V gene lookup returns CDR1 SGHNT and CDR2 YYREEE (reference sequence). The CDR3 sequence: CASSQGPGFETQYF. In nucleotides, the CDR3 is TGTGCCAGCAGTCAAGGACCGGGATTTGAGACCCAGTACTTC.

A remark on this clone: One junction end disagrees with the germline gene, perhaps due to a read error. This rearrangement joins TRBV6-6 to TRBJ1-4; D uncertain. From germline, CDR1 is MNHNY and CDR2 SVGAGI (reference sequence). The CDR3 loop spans 12 amino acids. DNA for the CDR3: TGTGCCAGCAGTTACGAGGGTCGGCAGACGATTTTT. Encoded protein: CASSYEGRQTIF.

This clone occurred a few times. The chain carries TRBV2 and TRBJ2-3; TRBD1 agrees at 7 bases. The germline V gene encodes CDR1 SNHLY and CDR2 FYNNEI. V shed 5 bases, J shed 1 base, and the junction held 12 bases outside the gene matches. The CDR3 has 17 amino acids. The CDR3 DNA follows: TGTGCCAGCAGTCCAAACAGGGGAGCCCCAGGCACAGATACGCAGTATTTT. Translating it yields CASSPNRGAPGTDTQYF.

The chain couples TRBV14 to TRBJ2-2; TRBD1 matches at 12 bases. V was clipped by 9 bases and J by 2 bases; unmatched bases: 1. The CDR3 is 14 residues long. Germline V gene sequence: CDR1 SGHDN, CDR2 FVKESK. This CDR3 reads CARGTGGNTGELFF. CDR3 bases: TGTGCCAGAGGGACAGGGGGCAACACCGGGGAGCTGTTTTTT.

In DNA, the CDR3 is TGTGCCAGCAGTGAAGGGACAGATTACAATGAAAAACTGTTTTTT. Its translation is CASSEGTDYNEKLFF. The J gene is TRBJ1-4, the V gene TRBV6-1, with D possibly TRBD1 on 6 matching bases. The CDR3 contains 15 residues. The germline V gene encodes CDR1 MNHNS and CDR2 SASEGT. Trimming pared 1 base from V and 5 bases from J, leaving 11 bases between.

This clone has just a few counts. The chain has TRBV6-1 and TRBJ2-4; 7 bases map to TRBD2. V was pared by 3 bases and J by 6 bases, with 8 bases of the junction left unmatched. Per germline, CDR1 MNHNS and CDR2 SASEGT. The CDR3 loop spans 15 amino acids. DNA of the CDR3: TGTGCCAGCAGTGAGGGATGGGAGGGTGGAAACATTCAGTACTTC. Translated, it gives CASSEGWEGGNIQYF.